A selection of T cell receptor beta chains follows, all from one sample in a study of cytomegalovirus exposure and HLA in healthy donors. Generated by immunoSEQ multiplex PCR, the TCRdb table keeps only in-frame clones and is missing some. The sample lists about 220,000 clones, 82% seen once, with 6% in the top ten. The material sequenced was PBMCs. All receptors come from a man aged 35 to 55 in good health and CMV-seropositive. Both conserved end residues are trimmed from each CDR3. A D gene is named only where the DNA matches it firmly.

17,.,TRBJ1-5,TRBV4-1,ASSQDWRQNRGLHQPQH
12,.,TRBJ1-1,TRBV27,ASSLSQGNTEAF
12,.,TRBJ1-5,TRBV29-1,SVCTGLSNQPQH
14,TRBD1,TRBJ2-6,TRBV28,ASSPQGALGANVLT
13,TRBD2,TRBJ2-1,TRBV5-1,ASSRGTSYYNEQF
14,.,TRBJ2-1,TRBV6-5,ASSYEGSLSYNEQF
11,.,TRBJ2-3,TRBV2,ASSVSGADTQY
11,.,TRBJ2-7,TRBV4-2,ASSHRPSYEQY
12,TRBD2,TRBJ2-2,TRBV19,ATLAGGVTGELF
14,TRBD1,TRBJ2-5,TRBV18,ASSLTPTGVGETQY
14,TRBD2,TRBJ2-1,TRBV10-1,ASSESRTSGSDEQF
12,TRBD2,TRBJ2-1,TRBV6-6,ASGGSGALNEQF
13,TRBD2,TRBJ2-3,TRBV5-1,ASSLPSGSTDTQY
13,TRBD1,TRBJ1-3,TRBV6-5,ASRPGQYSGNTIY
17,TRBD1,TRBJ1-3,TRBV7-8,ASTIRARDRVNSGNTIY
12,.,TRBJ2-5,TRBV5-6,ASSTPGQIETQY